These T cell receptor beta chains were read from a single sample in a study of blood T cell repertoires in COVID-19. The method was immunoSEQ multiplex PCR; TCRdb's version includes in-frame clones alone and lacks a portion of them. The sample holds about 130,000 clones, approximately 85% seen once. The sequencing sample was made of peripheral blood. The receptors were sampled from a woman older than 75 with COVID-19, enrolled during active disease. CDR3s include the opening cysteine and the closing phenylalanine or tryptophan. Fields, in order: D gene, clone size, J gene, V gene, CDR3 DNA, CDR3 protein. The D gene is left open where the match is weak. The size of a clone is reported for some rows only, either as once, few or many, or as a class for expanded clones.

TRBD2 | - | TRBJ2-7 | TRBV6-5 | TGTGCCAGCAGTTACTCGAGAGGGGAGGGATACGAGCAGTACTTC | CASSYSRGEGYEQYF
TRBD1 | - | TRBJ1-1 | TRBV6-5 | TGTGCCAGCAGTAGGCCTGCAGGGGGCTTGACTGAAGCTTTCTTT | CASSRPAGGLTEAFF
- | - | TRBJ2-7 | TRBV3-1/TRBV3-2 | TGTGCCAGCAGCAATGGACGGGAAAGCGAGCAGTACTTC | CASSNGRESEQYF
- | - | TRBJ2-3 | TRBV6-5 | TGTGCCAGCACCGCCGGGGCAGATACGCAGTATTTT | CASTAGADTQYF
- | - | TRBJ1-5 | TRBV28 | TGTGCCAGCAGTTTAGGCGGGGTTCAGCCCCAGCATTTT | CASSLGGVQPQHF
- | - | TRBJ1-6 | TRBV3-1/TRBV3-2 | TGTGCCAGCAGCCTCCCGAGAATCGGACAGCATTTATATAATTCACCCCTCCACTTT | CASSLPRIGQHLYNSPLHF
- | - | TRBJ2-1 | TRBV7-2 | TGTGCCAGCAGCTTAGTTCCCGCGGGACAGAATGAGCAGTTCTTC | CASSLVPAGQNEQFF
TRBD1 | once | TRBJ2-5 | TRBV18 | TGTGCCAGCTCACAAACAGGGGGCCGGGAGACCCAGTACTTC | CASSQTGGRETQYF
- | - | TRBJ1-3 | TRBV12-3/TRBV12-4 | TGTGCCAGCAGTACATACTCTGGAAACACCATATATTTT | CASSTYSGNTIYF
TRBD2 | - | TRBJ2-7 | TRBV6-2/TRBV6-3 | TGTGCCAGCAGTCCCAGACTAGCGGGAGTCTACGAGCAGTACTTC | CASSPRLAGVYEQYF
- | - | TRBJ2-5 | TRBV18 | TGTGCCAGCTCACCCAGGAACGATCAAGAGACCCAGTACTTC | CASSPRNDQETQYF
- | - | TRBJ1-6 | TRBV5-4 | TGTGCCAGCAGCTTGGAGTCGGGTTCACCCCTCCACTTT | CASSLESGSPLHF
- | once | TRBJ2-7 | TRBV9 | TGTGCCAGCAGCGTATCCCCCAGCGGTCTGTACGAGCAGTACTTC | CASSVSPSGLYEQYF
- | once | TRBJ2-1 | TRBV5-6 | TGTGCCAGCAGCTTGCGTGCGGCTAACAATGAGCAGTTCTTC | CASSLRAANNEQFF
- | - | TRBJ2-7 | TRBV5-1 | TGCGCCAGCAGCCGCGTCTGGGAGGGGGAAGAGCAGTACTTC | CASSRVWEGEEQYF
- | - | TRBJ1-4 | TRBV3-1/TRBV3-2 | TGTGCCAGCAGCCAAGATCTAGGGGGTTCTGGAGGAGAAAAACTGTTTTTT | CASSQDLGGSGGEKLFF
TRBD1 | - | TRBJ2-7 | TRBV5-5 | TGTGCCAGCAACCGGGACAGCATATCCTACGAGCAGTACTTC | CASNRDSISYEQYF
- | once | TRBJ2-7 | TRBV24-1 | TGTGCCACCAGTGATTCTCGAGGGTCTCTGGGCGAGCAGTACTTC | CATSDSRGSLGEQYF
- | - | TRBJ2-7 | TRBV6-6 | TGTGCCAGCAGTTACTCGATTGTACAGGGCAGCTACGAGCAGTACTTC | CASSYSIVQGSYEQYF
- | - | TRBJ2-5 | TRBV6-2/TRBV6-3 | TGTGCCAGCAGCACCGCCGGGACACCGCAAGAGACCCAGTACTTC | CASSTAGTPQETQYF
- | - | TRBJ1-1 | TRBV3-1/TRBV3-2 | TGTGCCAGCAGCCAAGATCCGGCAGCGGAAGCTTTCTTT | CASSQDPAAEAFF
- | - | TRBJ2-7 | TRBV19 | TGTGCCAGTAGTATCGGTGAGTTCTACGAGCAGTACTTC | CASSIGEFYEQYF
- | - | TRBJ1-1 | TRBV4-2 | TGTGCCAGCAGCCAAGTTCAGGAGAACACTGAAGCTTTCTTT | CASSQVQENTEAFF